This T cell receptor beta chain was recorded in a study of response to subunit inactivated influenza vaccine. Broader study findings: The authors offered the suggestion that each seasonal influenza vaccination recruits few new T cells.

This clonotype was detected a few times. The target antigen is unknown. The germline V and J ends were trimmed by 0 bases and 0 bases, with 18 bases remaining between them. This CDR3 has 20 residues. Germline loops: CDR1 SGHTA, CDR2 FQGNSA. One entry per CDR3 protein results from TCRdb running MiXCR on the RT-PCR reads. The sample lists roughly 520,000 distinct CDR3 sequences; about 25% were seen once. The receptor was derived from a man over 45 who received an inactivated influenza vaccine. The V and J genes are TRBV7-2 and TRBJ2-6, with TRBD2 as a possible D gene (5 bases). The material sequenced was CD4+ T cells sorted from PBMCs, taken more than 4 days after vaccination. The CDR3 protein is CASSLAALAGLLSGANVLTF. Here the CDR3 DNA reads TGTGCCAGCAGCTTAGCAGCGTTGGCAGGACTCCTCTCTGGGGCCAACGTCCTGACTTTC.